Below are 20 T cell receptor beta chains sequenced from a single sample in a study of blood T cells in healthy people across ages. Then a second PCR, running roughly 7 to 11 cycles, was carried out with a sample-barcoded 5' primer and a J-beta primer mix. In TCRdb, the 5' RACE reads were re-called with MiXCR into one record per CDR3 protein. This sample yields a few hundred thousand distinct CDR3 sequences, of which 27% are seen a single time; around 20% belongs to the top ten. The sample consisted of blood. These receptors were obtained from a woman aged 70-85 years in good health.

This clonotype was detected a few times. The rearrangement uses TRBV18 and TRBJ2-2; tentatively, D is TRBD1 (5 bases). CDR1 and CDR2 (germline): KGHSH, LQKENI. There are 16 residues in the CDR3. V gave up 3 bases and J gave up 0 bases, with 11 bases separating them. The CDR3 DNA reads as TGTGCCAGCTCACCGAACGGACACCCGAACACCGGGGAGCTGTTTTTT. Encoded protein: CASSPNGHPNTGELFF. The whole variable domain, remainder taken from reference TRBV18 and TRBJ2-2, is NAGVMQNPRHLVRRRGQEARLRCSPMKGHSHVYWYRQLPEEGLKFMVYLQKENIIDESGMPKERFSAEFPKEGPSILRIQQVVRGDSAAYFCASSPNGHPNTGELFFGEGSRLTVL.

This clonotype was detected only a few times. The CDR3: CASSQNQGAHTEAFF. The CDR3 DNA sequence: TGCGCCAGCAGTCAAAATCAAGGGGCGCACACTGAAGCTTTCTTT. The chain recombines TRBV5-1 with TRBJ1-1; a possible D gene is TRBD1 (5 bases). This CDR3 comprises 15 residues. The germline V gene encodes CDR1 SGHRS and CDR2 YFSETQ. Between the trimmed V and J ends, which lost 5 bases and 3 bases, there was a span of 17 bases. Combining the CDR3 with reference TRBV5-1 and TRBJ1-1 gives the whole variable domain KAGVTQTPRYLIKTRGQQVTLSCSPISGHRSVSWYQQTPGQGLQFLFEYFSETQRNKGNFPGRFSGRQFSNSRSEMNVSTLELGDSALYLCASSQNQGAHTEAFFGQGTRLTVV.

This chain joins TRBV4-1 and TRBJ1-5; no clear D. Trimming cost V 3 bases and J 1 base, with 10 bases left between them. The CDR3 totals 15 residues. Germline-derived CDR1 and CDR2 are MGHRA and YSYEKL. CDR3 loop: CASSQAWGSNQPQHF. In nucleotides, the CDR3 is TGCGCCAGCAGCCAGGCGTGGGGAAGCAATCAGCCCCAGCATTTT.

With respect to this clonotype: The germline gene is not matched at one end of the junction; a read error may be the cause. The rearrangement uses TRBV29-1 and TRBJ1-4, with a possible D match to TRBD1 (5 bases). From germline, CDR1 is SQVTM and CDR2 ANQGSEA. The CDR3 covers 14 residues. The CDR3 loop is CGVEEQGRSGKLFF. CDR3 DNA sequence: TGCGGCGTTGAAGAGCAGGGCCGAAGCGGAAAACTGTTTTTT.

This chain uses TRBV6-1 with TRBJ2-1; D not certain. Between the trimmed V and J ends, which lost 2 bases and 8 bases, there was a span of 16 bases. The germline CDR1 and CDR2 sequences are MNHNS and SASEGT. The CDR3 is made up of 15 amino acids. The CDR3 loop reads CASSENEREWDEQFF. CDR3 sequence (DNA): TGTGCCAGCAGTGAAAACGAAAGGGAATGGGATGAGCAGTTCTTC.

The rearrangement joins TRBV9 to TRBJ2-5; 8 bases align to TRBD1. The DNA end is more similar to TRBJ2-7, so the J call may be wrong. The CDR3 loop spans 15 amino acids. CDR1 and CDR2 from the germline V gene are SGDLS and YYNGEE. CDR3 sequence reads: CASSYSDRDSYEQYF. The CDR3 DNA reads as TGTGCCAGCAGCTACTCGGACAGGGACTCCTACGAGCAGTACTTC.

In its sample, this clonotype was seen a few times. The chain carries TRBV29-1 and TRBJ2-7; D unclear. The V end was cut by 4 bases, the J end by 5 bases, with 9 bases between. The germline CDR1 and CDR2 sequences are SQVTM and ANQGSEA. This CDR3 is 11 amino acids long. CDR3 sequence: CSVGHLDEQYF. CDR3 nucleotide sequence: TGCAGCGTTGGTCATCTGGACGAGCAGTACTTC.

Turning to this clonotype: A junction end diverges from the germline sequence, so it may reflect a read error. The chain joins TRBV7-3 to TRBJ2-5, with TRBD2 matching 7 bases. Germline V gene lookup returns CDR1 SGHTA and CDR2 FQGTGA. CDR3 length: 13 amino acids. The DNA for the CDR3 is TGTGCCAGCAGCTTAAATCCCGGACTAGATCCGTTCTTC. It encodes CASSLNPGLDPFF.

The V and J genes are TRBV7-2 and TRBJ1-2; a weak D match, TRBD1 (6 bases). V was pared by 7 bases and J by 8 bases, with 17 bases between. The CDR3 has 13 amino acids. Germline CDR1 is SGHTA and CDR2 is FQGNSA. CDR3 loop: CASTLWGARGYTF. As DNA, the CDR3 is TGTGCCAGCACCCTTTGGGGGGCGCGGGGCTACACCTTC.

The chain is built from TRBV20-1 and TRBJ1-4; D gene ambiguous. V gave up 3 bases and J gave up 5 bases, with 7 bases separating them. This CDR3 has 12 amino acids. Per the germline V gene, CDR1 is DFQATT and CDR2 is SNEGSKA (reference sequence). This CDR3 reads CSARSDNEKLFF. CDR3 sequence (DNA): TGCAGTGCTAGGTCAGACAATGAAAAACTGTTTTTT.

This clonotype showed up just a few times. This rearrangement joins TRBV12-3 or TRBV12-4 to TRBJ1-2; D remains unclear. V was pared by 3 bases and J by 4 bases, with 9 bases between. The CDR3 consists of 13 residues. The CDR3 here is CASSFVLGYGYTF. The CDR3, as DNA: TGTGCCAGCAGTTTTGTCCTTGGCTATGGCTACACCTTC.

This clonotype has just a few counts. V gene TRBV4-3 combines with J gene TRBJ2-2; D remains ambiguous. Trimming cost V 0 bases and J 7 bases, with 6 bases left between them. The CDR3 is made up of 13 amino acids. Germline V gives CDR1 LGHNA, CDR2 YSLEER. The CDR3 DNA sequence: TGCGCCAGCAGCCAAGATAACTTCGGGGAGCTGTTTTTT. Translation gives CASSQDNFGELFF.

This clonotype was seen only once. The chain employs TRBV5-1 and TRBJ2-3, with TRBD2 matching over 9 bases. Germline V gene sequence: CDR1 SGHRS, CDR2 YFSETQ. This CDR3 contains 14 residues. The V gene end was trimmed by 7 bases and the J gene end by 4 bases; junction bases not matched to a gene: 7. CDR3 protein: CASYGGGAADTQYF. The CDR3 bases are TGCGCCAGCTATGGCGGGGGGGCCGCAGATACGCAGTATTTT.

This clonotype was observed many times. The chain couples TRBV12-3 or TRBV12-4 to TRBJ2-1; 7 nucleotides agree with TRBD2. Unmatched junction bases numbered 9, after V lost 6 bases and J lost 10 bases. The CDR3 consists of 13 residues. DNA of the CDR3: TGTGCCAGCAGCCCTAGGGAGGGCGGAGAGCAGTTCTTC. Protein sequence: CASSPREGGEQFF.

This clonotype was counted between two and nine times. The V gene is TRBV20-1, the J gene TRBJ1-2, with D unresolved. With 0 bases removed from V and 4 bases from J, the gap between germline ends came to 9 bases. Germline values: CDR1 DFQATT, CDR2 SNEGSKA (reference sequence). This CDR3 has 13 amino acids. The CDR3 sequence: CSAREYTFYGYTF. The CDR3 coding sequence is TGCAGTGCTAGAGAGTACACTTTCTATGGCTACACCTTC.

This clonotype was recorded a few times. The rearrangement uses TRBV5-1 and TRBJ2-1; D call uncertain. The length of the CDR3 is 13 residues. CDR1 is SGHRS, CDR2 YFSETQ, per germline. Trimming shortened V by 2 bases and J by 5 bases, and 8 bases separated the two germline ends. This CDR3 is CASSFTADNEQFF. CDR3 bases: TGCGCCAGCAGCTTTACAGCTGACAATGAGCAGTTCTTC.

The chain recombines TRBV20-1 with TRBJ1-1, with unresolved D. In germline, CDR1 is DFQATT, CDR2 SNEGSKA (reference sequence). CDR3 length: 11 residues. Trimming pared 0 bases from V and 8 bases from J, leaving 7 bases between. In DNA, the CDR3 is TGCAGTGCTAGAGATTACCCGGAAGCTTTCTTT. The encoded protein is CSARDYPEAFF.

The chain couples TRBV6-5 to TRBJ1-1; 8 nucleotides line up with TRBD1. V lost 4 bases, J lost 6 bases, and 7 bases stayed unmatched. CDR1 is MNHEY and CDR2 is SVGAGI in the germline V gene. CDR3 length: 14 residues. CDR3 region: CASSSTGGRAEAFF. CDR3 DNA: TGTGCCAGCAGTTCAACAGGGGGACGTGCTGAAGCTTTCTTT.

In this sample, this clonotype turned up a few times. The V and J genes are TRBV6-6 and TRBJ1-1; weak D call: TRBD1 (6 bases). The CDR3 is made up of 12 amino acids. Trimming removed 5 bases at V and 7 bases at J, with 11 bases between. CDR1 MNHNY and CDR2 SVGAGI come from the germline V gene (reference sequence). CDR3 loop: CASSPQGIEAFF. The CDR3 coding sequence is TGTGCCAGCAGTCCACAGGGAATTGAAGCTTTCTTT.

The chain links TRBV30 to TRBJ1-6; D is perhaps TRBD1 (5 bases). CDR1 GTSNPN and CDR2 SVGIG come from the germline V gene (reference sequence). There are 15 residues in the CDR3. V lost 3 bases, J lost 7 bases, and 16 bases lay in between. The CDR3 sequence: CAWSVGGFGNSPLHF. The CDR3 DNA reads TGTGCCTGGAGCGTTGGGGGGTTTGGAAATTCACCCCTCCACTTT.